This T cell receptor (beta chain) was documented in a study of blood T cell repertoires in COVID-19. Profiled with immunoSEQ multiplex PCR; TCRdb holds only in-frame clones, not every one. The sample shows about 160,000 clones, around 82% of them seen only once. Germline V lookup: CDR1 SEHNR, CDR2 FQNEAQ (reference sequence). V lost 5 bases and J lost 3; bases outside the gene matches: 5. The CDR3 contains 14 residues. Grouping used clinical history reported by participants in a survey and questionnaire. Sequencing was done on a sample of PBMCs or T cells enriched from blood (not recorded which). The chain combines TRBV7-9 with TRBJ1-1; TRBD1 aligns across 8 bases. The receptor's source is a man aged 55 to 69 who had recovered from COVID-19. CDR3 residues: CASSPRTGYTEAFF. In DNA form, the CDR3 reads TGTGCCAGCAGCCCGCGGACAGGGTACACTGAAGCTTTCTTT.